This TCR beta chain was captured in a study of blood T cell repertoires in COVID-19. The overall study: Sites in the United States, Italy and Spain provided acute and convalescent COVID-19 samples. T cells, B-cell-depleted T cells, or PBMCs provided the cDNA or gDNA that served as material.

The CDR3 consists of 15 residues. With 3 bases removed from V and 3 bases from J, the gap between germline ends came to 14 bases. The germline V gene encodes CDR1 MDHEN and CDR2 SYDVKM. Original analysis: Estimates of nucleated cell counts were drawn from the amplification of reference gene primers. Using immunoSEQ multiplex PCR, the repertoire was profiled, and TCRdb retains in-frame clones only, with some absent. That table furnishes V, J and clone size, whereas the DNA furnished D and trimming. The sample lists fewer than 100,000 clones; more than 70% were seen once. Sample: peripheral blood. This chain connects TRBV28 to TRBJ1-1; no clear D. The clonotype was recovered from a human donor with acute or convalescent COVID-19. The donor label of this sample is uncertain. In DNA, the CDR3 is TGTGCCAGCAGTTTGTCGGGGAGGCGGTACACTGAAGCTTTCTTT. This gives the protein CASSLSGRRYTEAFF.